The present TCR beta chain was sequenced within a study of shared clonotypes between healthy human individuals. The germline V gene has CDR1 SGHRS and CDR2 YFSETQ. V dropped 3 bases and J dropped 0 bases, with 28 bases sitting between them. This CDR3 has 21 amino acids. Profiled with immunoSEQ multiplex PCR; TCRdb holds only in-frame clones, not every one. The sample consists of some 2,000,000 clones, 95% of them appearing once. The receptor's source is a man younger than 35 in good health. The chain joins TRBV5-1 to TRBJ1-3; D unclear. Input material: naive CD4+ T cells sorted from blood. Indicated subset: CD45RA+ positively selected. CDR3 in DNA: TGCGCCAGCAGCTCCTTTAAGACCCCGGCCGGAAAACTTGTCTCTGGAAACACCATATATTTT. Translated: CASSSFKTPAGKLVSGNTIYF.